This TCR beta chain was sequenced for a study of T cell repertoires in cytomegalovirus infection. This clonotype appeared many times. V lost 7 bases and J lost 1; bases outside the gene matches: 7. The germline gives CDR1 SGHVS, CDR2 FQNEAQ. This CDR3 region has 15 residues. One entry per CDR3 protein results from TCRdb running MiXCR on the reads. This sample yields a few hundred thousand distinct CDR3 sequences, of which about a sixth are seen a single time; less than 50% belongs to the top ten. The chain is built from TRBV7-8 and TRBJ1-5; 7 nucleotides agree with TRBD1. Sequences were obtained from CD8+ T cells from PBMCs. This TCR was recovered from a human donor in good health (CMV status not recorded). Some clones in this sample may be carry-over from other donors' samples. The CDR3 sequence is CASTREGASNQPQHF. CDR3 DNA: TGTGCCAGCACCCGGGAGGGGGCGAGCAATCAGCCCCAGCATTTT.